Shown below are 30 T cell receptor beta chains from a single sample sequenced in a study of naive and memory T cell subsets. The study, taken as a whole, reports: Naive repertoires, especially CD8, held a few larger clonotypes, possibly memory cells re-expressing CD45RA.

The beta constant-region primer was an equimolar mix of two oligonucleotides covering TRBC1 and TRBC2. Ligated cDNA was amplified by four rounds of PCR with nested alpha and beta constant-region primers and SP2. TCRdb fed the UMI-ligation and nested PCR reads into MiXCR, producing one record per CDR3 protein. The repertoire includes 150,000 or so distinct CDR3 sequences, about 20% of them detected once, and less than 0.13% sits in the top ten. These TCRs are of unknown antigen specificity. Sample: naive CD4+ T cells from blood. These receptor sequences come from a human donor in good health.

There are a few counts of this clonotype. This sequence joins TRBV6-5 and TRBJ2-1; 7 bases agree with TRBD1. CDR1 MNHEY and CDR2 SVGAGI come from the germline V gene. With V trimmed by 6 bases and J by 15 bases, 11 bases remained unmatched. The CDR3 runs to 12 residues. In nucleotides, the CDR3 is TGTGCCAGCAGCACCGGGACAGAGTCTCGGTTCTTC. It codes for CASSTGTESRFF.

In its sample, this clonotype was seen a few times. The chain has TRBV4-1 and TRBJ2-7, with unresolved D. Germline V gene data show CDR1 as MGHRA and CDR2 as YSYEKL. The V end was cut by 0 bases, the J end by 2 bases, with 11 bases between. This CDR3 has 15 residues. CDR3 sequence: CASSQEIRVAYEQYF. The CDR3 DNA follows: TGCGCCAGCAGCCAAGAAATTAGGGTGGCCTACGAGCAGTACTTC.

The V call is TRBV29-1, the J call TRBJ2-7, with 8 bases fitting TRBD1. The trim removed 6 bases at V and 3 bases at J, leaving 4 bases unmatched. The CDR3 contains 12 residues. Germline lookup yields CDR1 SQVTM and CDR2 ANQGSEA. The CDR3 here is CSVGQGSYEQYF. CDR3 bases: TGCAGCGTAGGACAGGGTAGCTACGAGCAGTACTTC.

The sample holds a few counts of this clonotype. CDR3 sequence: CASSASGTNTDTQYF. As DNA, the CDR3 is TGTGCCAGCAGCGCTAGCGGGACGAACACAGATACGCAGTATTTT. V gene TRBV28 combines with J gene TRBJ2-3, with TRBD2 matching over 9 bases. The trim removed 6 bases at V and 2 bases at J, leaving 6 bases unmatched. The CDR3 runs 15 residues. The germline V gene encodes CDR1 MDHEN and CDR2 SYDVKM.

The chain has TRBV3-1 and TRBJ2-1; D is perhaps TRBD2 (5 bases). The CDR3 consists of 15 residues. In germline, CDR1 is LGHDT, CDR2 YNNKEL (reference sequence). V shed 5 bases and J shed 7 bases, with 18 bases lying between them. In DNA, the CDR3 is TGTGCCAGCAGCTTACCCATGACTACCCAGAATGAGCAGTTCTTC. Translating it yields CASSLPMTTQNEQFF.

In its sample, this clonotype was seen many times. The chain is built from TRBV20-1 and TRBJ2-3; no clear D. The CDR3 is 13 residues long. Germline-derived CDR1 and CDR2 are DFQATT and SNEGSKA (reference sequence). Trimming left V 5 bases short and J 4 bases short, with 13 bases between. The CDR3 sequence: CSASLVIADTQYF. Written as DNA, the CDR3 is TGCAGTGCTTCACTGGTGATAGCAGATACGCAGTATTTT.

The rearrangement links TRBV5-1 to TRBJ2-3, with 9 bases matching TRBD2. The CDR3 loop spans 14 amino acids. Germline trimming cut 5 bases from V and 2 bases from J; bases unmatched to any gene: 3. Germline lookup yields CDR1 SGHRS and CDR2 YFSETQ. The CDR3 coding sequence is TGCGCCAGCAGGACTAGCGGTATCACAGATACGCAGTATTTT. It translates to CASRTSGITDTQYF.

This clonotype showed up just a few times. The chain uses TRBV15 and TRBJ1-3; D not certain. From germline, CDR1 is LNHNV and CDR2 YYDKDF (reference sequence). This CDR3 has 15 residues. V dropped 0 bases and J dropped 6 bases, with 12 bases sitting between them. CDR3 nucleotides: TGTGCCACCAGCAGAGATTTCGGGCCGGTAAACACCATATATTTT. This gives the protein CATSRDFGPVNTIYF. Looking up the rest from reference TRBV15 and TRBJ1-3 gives the full variable domain: DAMVIQNPRYQVTQFGKPVTLSCSQTLNHNVMYWYQQKSSQAPKLLFHYYDKDFNNEADTPDNFQSRRPNTSFCFLDIRSPGLGDTAMYLCATSRDFGPVNTIYFGEGSWLTVV.

The CDR3 sequence is CASSLTGGVYGYTF. Here the CDR3 DNA reads TGTGCCAGCAGCTTAACAGGGGGCGTCTATGGCTACACCTTC. The chain joins TRBV5-6 to TRBJ1-2; 9 bases line up with TRBD1. V shed 2 bases, J shed 4 bases, and the junction held 3 bases outside the gene matches. This CDR3 spans 14 amino acids. Germline V gene sequence: CDR1 SGHDT, CDR2 YYEEEE.

This clonotype showed up many times. CDR3 region: CASSVDPEGGLQETQYF. Written as DNA, the CDR3 is TGTGCCAGCAGCGTAGATCCGGAAGGGGGGCTTCAAGAGACCCAGTACTTC. This chain links TRBV9 with TRBJ2-5, with D perhaps given as TRBD1 or TRBD2 (6 bases each). The CDR3 loop spans 17 amino acids. With 0 bases removed from V and 2 bases from J, the gap between germline ends came to 17 bases. Germline V gene data show CDR1 as SGDLS and CDR2 as YYNGEE.

This clonotype was observed a few times. This sequence joins TRBV29-1 and TRBJ2-7; no clear D gene. Germline lookup yields CDR1 SQVTM and CDR2 ANQGSEA. The CDR3 spans 14 residues. The V end lost 1 base, the J end lost 5 bases, and 15 bases lay between the germline ends. The CDR3 reads CSVEVFYPPHEQYF. CDR3 DNA sequence: TGCAGCGTTGAAGTCTTCTACCCTCCCCACGAGCAGTACTTC.

This clonotype was seen many times. The chain links TRBV7-3 to TRBJ2-3; D gene uncertain. Germline-derived CDR1 and CDR2 are SGHTA and FQGTGA. This CDR3 contains 12 residues. The ends were cut back, 5 bases at V and 2 bases at J, with 5 bases in the middle. Here the CDR3 DNA reads TGTGCCAGCAGCGGATTCACAGATACGCAGTATTTT. Its protein is CASSGFTDTQYF.

V gene TRBV18 combines with J gene TRBJ2-3, with 9 nucleotides matching TRBD2. This CDR3 has 15 amino acids. J gave up 2 bases and V 3 bases, and 3 bases lay outside the gene matches. Per germline, CDR1 KGHSH and CDR2 LQKENI. CDR3 loop: CASSPTSGITDTQYF. CDR3 DNA: TGTGCCAGCTCACCGACTAGCGGAATCACAGATACGCAGTATTTT.

The chain couples TRBV9 to TRBJ2-1; 11 nucleotides agree with TRBD1. Germline V gene sequence: CDR1 SGDLS, CDR2 YYNGEE. With V trimmed by 0 bases and J by 6 bases, 11 bases remained unmatched. The CDR3 contains 18 residues. In nucleotides, the CDR3 is TGTGCCAGCAGCGTAGTTCCGGGACAGGGGGTCCCAATCAATGAGCAGTTCTTC. Protein product: CASSVVPGQGVPINEQFF.

This chain uses TRBV6-5 with TRBJ1-3, with D hard to call. The CDR3 consists of 16 residues. V gave up 0 bases and J gave up 0 bases, with 9 bases separating them. CDR1 and CDR2 (germline): MNHEY, SVGAGI. The CDR3, as DNA: TGTGCCAGCAGTTACTCTCGGGCGACCTCTGGAAACACCATATATTTT. Encoded protein: CASSYSRATSGNTIYF.

The table lists this clonotype with a few counts. This rearrangement joins TRBV23-1 to TRBJ2-2; 10 bases line up with TRBD2. TRBV23-1 is known as an ORF, though its function is uncertain. The length of the CDR3 is 15 residues. V shed 6 bases and J 6 bases; nucleotides not matched to a gene: 7. The CDR3 here is CASSPAGGTPGELFF. For the CDR3, the DNA is TGCGCCAGCAGCCCAGCGGGAGGGACGCCCGGGGAGCTGTTTTTT.

With regard to this clonotype: The junction departs from the called germline gene at one end, perhaps through a read error. The CDR3 is CATSGRPGVLFF. DNA for the CDR3: TGTGCCACCAGTGGACGGCCCGGGGTGCTGTTTTTT. This chain joins TRBV24-1 and TRBJ2-2; a weak D match, TRBD2 (5 bases). The CDR3 has 12 amino acids. Per the germline V gene, CDR1 is KGHDR and CDR2 is SFDVKD.

The chain joins TRBV11-2 to TRBJ1-2; tentative D call: TRBD1 (5 bases). V was trimmed by 0 bases and J by 3 bases, leaving 8 bases between them. The CDR3 runs 14 residues. CDR1 and CDR2 (germline): SGHAT, FQNNGV. CDR3 in amino acids: CASSLDRVDYGYTF. The CDR3 region has the DNA TGTGCCAGCAGCTTAGACAGGGTCGACTATGGCTACACCTTC.

The rearrangement uses TRBV7-2 and TRBJ2-6; D unclear. V gave up 5 bases and J gave up 8 bases, with 13 bases separating them. The CDR3 totals 14 residues. Germline V gene data show CDR1 as SGHTA and CDR2 as FQGNSA. CDR3 region: CASSPDRSTNVLTF. CDR3 DNA: TGTGCCAGCAGCCCAGACCGGAGTACCAACGTCCTGACTTTC.

This sequence joins TRBV6-2 or TRBV6-3 and TRBJ2-2; TRBD2 agrees at 8 bases. The V and J ends lost 3 bases and 5 bases, in that order; junction bases with no gene match: 5. There are 15 residues in the CDR3. Per the germline V gene, CDR1 is MNHEY and CDR2 is SVGEGT. CDR3 nucleotide sequence: TGTGCCAGCAGTTATCAGGCGGGAGGTACCGGGGAGCTGTTTTTT. Translating it yields CASSYQAGGTGELFF.

V and J are TRBV7-2 and TRBJ1-2, with 7 bases matching TRBD1. There are 16 residues in the CDR3. Germline V gene lookup returns CDR1 SGHTA and CDR2 FQGNSA. V trimming: 7 bases; J trimming: 5 bases; junction bases outside the gene matches: 16. This CDR3 is CASILTGSGGFYGYTF. CDR3 sequence (DNA): TGTGCCAGCATCCTCACAGGGTCAGGGGGTTTTTATGGCTACACCTTC.

The genes are TRBV28 and TRBJ1-1, with D uncertain. Trimming removed 8 bases from V and 0 bases from J, with 10 bases in between. This CDR3 has 13 amino acids. Per germline, CDR1 MDHEN and CDR2 SYDVKM. The CDR3 spells CASGLGVNTEAFF. CDR3 nucleotide sequence: TGTGCCAGCGGGTTGGGCGTGAACACTGAAGCTTTCTTT.

The table lists this clonotype with a few counts. The chain recombines TRBV29-1 with TRBJ1-1, with TRBD1 as a possible D gene (5 bases). Germline V CDR1 and CDR2: SQVTM, ANQGSEA. V gave up 6 bases and J gave up 0 bases, with 5 bases separating them. The CDR3 has 11 residues. The CDR3 bases are TGCAGCGTAGGGGTGAACACTGAAGCTTTCTTT. Its protein product is CSVGVNTEAFF.

This clonotype was recorded at least ten times. The V call is TRBV3-1, the J call TRBJ2-1, with 11 bases fitting TRBD2. Germline V gene data show CDR1 as LGHDT and CDR2 as YNNKEL (reference sequence). The V segment lost 1 base and the J segment 9 bases; nucleotides outside the gene matches: 5. This CDR3 has 15 residues. This CDR3 reads CASSQVAGGPGEQFF. As DNA, the CDR3 is TGTGCCAGCAGCCAAGTAGCGGGAGGGCCTGGTGAGCAGTTCTTC.

This chain connects TRBV29-1 to TRBJ2-3, with 10 bases identical to TRBD2. The germline V gene encodes CDR1 SQVTM and CDR2 ANQGSEA. The CDR3 covers 15 residues. Trimming at V came to 2 bases and at J to 4 bases, leaving 6 bases not matched to a gene. CDR3 DNA sequence: TGCAGCGTTGAAATAGCGGGAGGTAGTTCAGATACGCAGTATTTT. This gives the protein CSVEIAGGSSDTQYF.

This clonotype was seen a few times. The V and J genes are TRBV11-2 and TRBJ2-2; 9 nucleotides line up with TRBD2. The ends lost 2 bases at V and 4 bases at J; junction bases unmatched: 8. The CDR3 has 17 residues. Germline CDR1 is SGHAT and CDR2 is FQNNGV. CDR3 in DNA: TGTGCCAGCAGCTTAATAAGGACTAGCGTATCCACCGGGGAGCTGTTTTTT. Amino acid sequence: CASSLIRTSVSTGELFF.

The rearrangement joins TRBV28 to TRBJ2-7; 7 bases map to TRBD1. Germline V gives CDR1 MDHEN, CDR2 SYDVKM. The CDR3 is 14 residues long. Trimming removed 5 bases from V and 0 bases from J; junction bases left unmatched: 4. The CDR3 nucleotides are TGTGCCAGCAGTCAGACAGGGAGCTCCTACGAGCAGTACTTC. Encoded protein: CASSQTGSSYEQYF.

This clonotype was detected a few times. The genes are TRBV5-1 and TRBJ2-2; TRBD1 agrees at 9 bases. Unmatched junction bases numbered 9, after V lost 6 bases and J lost 6 bases. CDR3 length: 15 amino acids. Germline V gives CDR1 SGHRS, CDR2 YFSETQ. The CDR3 region has the DNA TGCGCCAGCAAACAGAGGACAGGGGAGGCCGGGGAGCTGTTTTTT. Amino acids: CASKQRTGEAGELFF.

The chain is built from TRBV6-5 and TRBJ2-5; D possibly uses TRBD1 or TRBD2 (7 bases each). Germline lookup yields CDR1 MNHEY and CDR2 SVGAGI. Trimming cost V 6 bases and J 7 bases, with 21 bases left between them. This CDR3 is 15 amino acids long. CDR3 loop: CASRHRGGASLTQYF. The DNA of the CDR3 is TGTGCCAGCAGACACAGGGGAGGGGCAAGTTTGACCCAGTACTTC.

The chain couples TRBV29-1 to TRBJ2-2; 7 bases align to TRBD2. Trimming took 7 bases from V and 9 from J; bases not matched to a gene: 8. The CDR3 runs 12 residues. CDR1 and CDR2 (germline): SQVTM, ANQGSEA. The CDR3 loop is CSAGDYRRELFF. DNA of the CDR3: TGCAGCGCTGGGGACTATCGGAGGGAGCTGTTTTTT.